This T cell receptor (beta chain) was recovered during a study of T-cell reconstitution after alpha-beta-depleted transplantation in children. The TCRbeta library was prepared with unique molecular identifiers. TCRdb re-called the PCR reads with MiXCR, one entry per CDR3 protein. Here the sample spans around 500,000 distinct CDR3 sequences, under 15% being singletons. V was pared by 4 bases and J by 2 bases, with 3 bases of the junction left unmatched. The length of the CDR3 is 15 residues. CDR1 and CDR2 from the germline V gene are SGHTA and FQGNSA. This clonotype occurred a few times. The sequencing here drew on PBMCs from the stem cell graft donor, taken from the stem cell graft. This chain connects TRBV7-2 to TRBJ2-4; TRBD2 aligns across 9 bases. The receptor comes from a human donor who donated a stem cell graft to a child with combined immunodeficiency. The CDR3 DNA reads TGTGCCAGCAGCTCGGGACTAGCTTCCAAAAACATTCAGTACTTC. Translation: CASSSGLASKNIQYF.